The 20 T cell receptor beta chains given below trace back to one sample, sequenced in a study of regulatory T cells in long-lasting Graves disease. Specified time point: persistent/refractory GD, antithyroid drugs over 5 years with positive TRAb. TCR sequences were obtained from RNA taken from PBMCs. Researchers made TCR beta libraries by using iRepertoire HTBI primers and running Arm-PCR on CDR3 regions. MiXCR, run by TCRdb on the multiplex PCR reads, gives a single entry per CDR3 protein. The data contain about 470,000 distinct CDR3 sequences, around 20% of them singletons. Here the sequenced sample was peripheral blood mononuclear cells (PBMCs), taken when the disease was refractory, from a patient treated with antithyroid drugs. These receptors originate from a female donor with Graves disease.

V is TRBV4-1 and J is TRBJ2-2; a weak D match, TRBD1 (6 bases). This CDR3 has 17 residues. Germline CDR1 reads MGHRA; CDR2 reads YSYEKL. V was trimmed by 3 bases and J by 2 bases, leaving 16 bases between them. The CDR3, as DNA: TGCGCCAGCAGCCAGCCCCATTTGGACAGTAACACCGGGGAGCTGTTTTTT. Residues: CASSQPHLDSNTGELFF.

This clonotype occurred many times. This sequence joins TRBV3-1 and TRBJ1-1; perhaps TRBD1 as D (5 bases). The CDR3 extends over 15 amino acids. The germline V gene has CDR1 LGHDT and CDR2 YNNKEL (reference sequence). With 4 bases removed from V and 2 bases from J, the gap between germline ends came to 14 bases. The CDR3 is CASSLHGGKNTEAFF. The DNA of the CDR3 is TGTGCCAGCAGCCTCCATGGGGGGAAAAACACTGAAGCTTTCTTT. The entire variable domain, with the rest obtained from reference TRBV3-1 and TRBJ1-1, is as follows: DTAVSQTPKYLVTQMGNDKSIKCEQNLGHDTMYWYKQDSKKFLKIMFSYNNKELIINETVPNRFSPKSPDKAHLNLHINSLELGDSAVYFCASSLHGGKNTEAFFGQGTRLTVV.

This clonotype appeared many times. The chain couples TRBV7-2 to TRBJ2-5, with D perhaps matching TRBD2 (5 bases). Trimming removed 1 base at V and 5 bases at J, with 14 bases between. The germline CDR1 and CDR2 sequences are SGHTA and FQGNSA. The CDR3 is made up of 15 amino acids. CDR3 nucleotide sequence: TGTGCCAGCAGCTTAGAGGGAGTTGGCTGGGAGACCCAGTACTTC. Translation gives CASSLEGVGWETQYF.

This clonotype was recorded a few times. The gene calls are TRBV3-1 and TRBJ1-1; D is undetermined. This CDR3 has 16 residues. The V and J ends lost 0 bases and 1 base respectively, with 12 bases between them. Germline loops: CDR1 LGHDT, CDR2 YNNKEL (reference sequence). The CDR3 protein is CASSQETAVWNTEAFF. The CDR3 DNA reads as TGTGCCAGCAGCCAAGAAACCGCGGTCTGGAACACTGAAGCTTTCTTT.

The chain carries TRBV7-3 and TRBJ2-7; no reliable D call. The germline V gene encodes CDR1 SGHTA and CDR2 FQGTGA. Trimming cost V 5 bases and J 0 bases, with 17 bases left between them. The CDR3 has 16 amino acids. CDR3 residues: CASSLQTTNLSYEQYF. CDR3 nucleotide sequence: TGTGCCAGCAGCCTACAGACAACAAACCTCTCCTACGAGCAGTACTTC.

V is TRBV3-1 and J is TRBJ2-2; possibly TRBD1 for D (6 bases). This CDR3 has 16 amino acids. The germline gives CDR1 LGHDT, CDR2 YNNKEL (reference sequence). V lost 4 bases, J lost 0 bases, and 12 bases lay in between. The chain's CDR3 is CASSPPGTTNTGELFF. The CDR3 coding sequence is TGTGCCAGCAGCCCCCCCGGGACAACGAACACCGGGGAGCTGTTTTTT.

With respect to this clonotype: This may come from a read error, since a much larger clone is one base off. The V gene is TRBV6-2 or TRBV6-3, the J gene TRBJ1-1; D not resolved. Per the germline V gene, CDR1 is MNHEY and CDR2 is SVGEGT. This CDR3 is 14 amino acids long. In nucleotides, the CDR3 is TGTGCCAACAGTAAACAGCTCATGAACACTGAAGCTTTCTTT. Residues: CANSKQLMNTEAFF.

This clonotype showed up just a few times. V usage is TRBV5-1 and J usage is TRBJ1-4, with D hard to call. Germline assignment: CDR1 SGHRS and CDR2 YFSETQ. The ends were cut back, 4 bases at V and 7 bases at J, with 23 bases in the middle. This CDR3 has 17 amino acids. In nucleotides, the CDR3 is TGCGCCAGCAGCCCTGAAGGTCGTTTGAGGTCTGGTGAAAAACTGTTTTTT. Its protein product is CASSPEGRLRSGEKLFF.

The J gene is TRBJ1-1, the V gene TRBV11-2; 9 bases agree with TRBD1. Looked up from germline, CDR1 is SGHAT and CDR2 is FQNNGV. This CDR3 has 15 amino acids. J lost 1 base, V lost 5 bases, and 5 bases had no gene match. For the CDR3, the DNA is TGTGCCAGCAGCCGTTTGACAGGGGGGAACACTGAAGCTTTCTTT. It codes for CASSRLTGGNTEAFF.

This chain uses TRBV25-1 with TRBJ2-5; 15 bases fit TRBD2. J gave up 5 bases and V 2 bases, and 0 bases lay outside the gene matches. Germline V gene sequence: CDR1 MGHDK, CDR2 SYGVNS. This CDR3 has 15 residues. The CDR3 coding sequence is TGTGCCAGCAGTGAAGGGACTAGCGGGGGGGAGACCCAGTACTTC. Its translation: CASSEGTSGGETQYF.

The chain carries TRBV20-1 and TRBJ2-2; no definite D call. The germline gives CDR1 DFQATT, CDR2 SNEGSKA (reference sequence). V lost 2 bases to trimming and J lost 3 bases, with 10 bases between them. CDR3 length: 14 residues. The CDR3 region is CSARSYDYTGELFF. The CDR3, as DNA: TGCAGTGCTAGATCCTATGATTACACCGGGGAGCTGTTTTTT.

This clonotype was seen ten or more times. The chain links TRBV12-3 or TRBV12-4 to TRBJ2-7, with 8 bases that match TRBD1. The length of the CDR3 is 14 residues. The junction had 6 bases not matched to a gene; V was cut back by 6 bases and J by 2 bases. CDR3 loop: CASRLGQGAYEQYF. CDR3 DNA: TGTGCCAGCAGACTCGGACAGGGTGCCTACGAGCAGTACTTC.

Concerning this clonotype: Being one base from a much bigger clone, this may be a read error. Because the CDR3 is missing its conserved closing phenylalanine or tryptophan, this is likely a read error. The chain recombines TRBV10-3 with TRBJ2-5; D gene ambiguous. The ends were cut back, 6 bases at V and 3 bases at J, with 5 bases in the middle. The CDR3 is made up of 11 amino acids. The germline CDR1 and CDR2 sequences are ENHRY and SYGVKD. The CDR3 nucleotides are TGTGCCATCAGCGAGAAAGAGACCCAGTACCTC. Protein sequence: CAISEKETQYL.

There are many counts of this clonotype. This chain connects TRBV2 to TRBJ2-7; weak D call: TRBD1 (5 bases). CDR3 length: 13 residues. Germline-derived CDR1 and CDR2 are SNHLY and FYNNEI. V was trimmed by 6 bases and J by 6 bases, leaving 15 bases between them. For the CDR3, the DNA is TGTGCCAGCAGGGACATATCAGCCGGCGAGCAGTACTTC. Translating it yields CASRDISAGEQYF. The whole variable domain, filled in from reference TRBV2 and TRBJ2-7, reads EPEVTQTPSHQVTQMGQEVILRCVPISNHLYFYWYRQILGQKVEFLVSFYNNEISEKSEIFDDQFSVERPDGSNFTLKIRSTKLEDSAMYFCASRDISAGEQYFGPGTRLTVT.

V gene TRBV7-9 combines with J gene TRBJ2-5; no definite D call. Gene TRBJ2-4 matches the end of the DNA better, so the J call may be wrong. This CDR3 has 12 amino acids. Germline CDR1 is SEHNR and CDR2 is FQNEAQ (reference sequence). The DNA of the CDR3 is TGTGCCAGCAGACCCGGTGGGGACATTCAGTACTTC. Encoded protein: CASRPGGDIQYF.

This clonotype was recorded a few times. The chain recombines TRBV6-2 or TRBV6-3 with TRBJ1-5, with a weak D call TRBD1 (5 bases). The CDR3 sequence is 16 residues long. The germline V and J ends were trimmed by 1 base and 3 bases, with 13 bases remaining between them. The germline CDR1 and CDR2 sequences are MNHEY and SVGEGT. The CDR3 spells CASSYLAGGLNQPQHF. The CDR3 DNA reads as TGTGCCAGCAGTTACTTGGCCGGGGGTCTCAATCAGCCCCAGCATTTT.

Only a few counts were recorded for this clonotype. The chain carries TRBV3-1 and TRBJ2-1; 7 nucleotides line up with TRBD2. The CDR3 is made up of 19 amino acids. CDR1 LGHDT and CDR2 YNNKEL come from the germline V gene (reference sequence). The junction had 18 bases not matched to a gene; V was cut back by 0 bases and J by 7 bases. Here the CDR3 reads CASSQDKPGWRGRGNEQFF. The CDR3 DNA reads TGTGCCAGCAGCCAAGATAAGCCGGGGTGGCGCGGGAGAGGGAATGAGCAGTTCTTC.

This clonotype was observed a few times. The CDR3 bases are TGTGCCAGCAGCGTCTCCGCGAACACCGGGGAGCTGTTTTTT. Translated, it gives CASSVSANTGELFF. The chain recombines TRBV7-4 with TRBJ2-2; no definite D call. Germline V CDR1 and CDR2: SGHVT, SQSDAQ. V lost 5 bases and J lost 0, with 7 bases in between. CDR3 length equals 14 residues. Variable domain in full (rest from reference TRBV7-4 and TRBJ2-2): GAGVSQSPRYKVAKRGRDVALRCDSISGHVTLYWYRQTLGQGSEVLTYSQSDAQRDKSGRPSGRFSAERPERSVSTLKIQRTEQGDSAVYLCASSVSANTGELFFGEGSRLTVL.

On this clonotype itself: One base away lies a much larger clone, so this may be a sequencing read error. This chain connects TRBV20-1 to TRBJ2-2, with TRBD2 matching over 7 bases. Germline CDR1 DFQATT, CDR2 SNEGSKA (reference sequence). The CDR3 covers 16 residues. The CDR3 DNA reads TGCAGTGCTCGAGAGCTAGCGGAGCGCCGAACCGGGGAGCTGGTTTTT. Translating gives CSARELAERRTGELVF.

This clonotype was detected a few times. The rearrangement links TRBV7-2 to TRBJ1-1; possible D gene TRBD1, 5 bases. V was trimmed by 5 bases and J by 0 bases, leaving 13 bases between them. This CDR3 spans 15 amino acids. Germline V CDR1 and CDR2: SGHTA, FQGNSA. This CDR3 is CASSPTTAMNTEAFF. CDR3 coding DNA: TGTGCCAGCAGCCCGACGACAGCCATGAACACTGAAGCTTTCTTT.